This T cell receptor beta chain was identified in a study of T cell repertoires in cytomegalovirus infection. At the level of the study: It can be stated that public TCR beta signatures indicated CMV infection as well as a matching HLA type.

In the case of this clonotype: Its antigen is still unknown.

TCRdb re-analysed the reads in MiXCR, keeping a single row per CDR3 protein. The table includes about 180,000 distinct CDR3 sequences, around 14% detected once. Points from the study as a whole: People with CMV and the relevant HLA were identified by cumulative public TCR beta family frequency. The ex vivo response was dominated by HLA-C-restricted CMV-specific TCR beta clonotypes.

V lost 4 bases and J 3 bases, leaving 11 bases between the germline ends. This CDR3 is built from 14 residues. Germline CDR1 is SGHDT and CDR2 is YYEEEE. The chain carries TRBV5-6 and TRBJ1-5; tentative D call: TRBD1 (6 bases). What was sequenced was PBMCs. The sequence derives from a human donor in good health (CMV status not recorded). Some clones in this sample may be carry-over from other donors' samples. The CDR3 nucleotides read TGTGCCAGCAGCCACGGACAGTACAATCAGCCCCAGCATTTT. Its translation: CASSHGQYNQPQHF.